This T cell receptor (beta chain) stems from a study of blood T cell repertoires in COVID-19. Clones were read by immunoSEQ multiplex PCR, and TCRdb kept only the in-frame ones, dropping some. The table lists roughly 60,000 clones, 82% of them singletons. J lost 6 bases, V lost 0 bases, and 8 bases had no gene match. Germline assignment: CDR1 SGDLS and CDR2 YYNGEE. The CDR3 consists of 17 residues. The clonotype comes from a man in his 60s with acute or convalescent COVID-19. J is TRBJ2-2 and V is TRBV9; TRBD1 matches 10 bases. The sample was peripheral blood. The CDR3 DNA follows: TGTGCCAGCAGCGTAGTCCCCGGGACAGGGGTATCCGGGGAGCTGTTTTTT. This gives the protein CASSVVPGTGVSGELFF. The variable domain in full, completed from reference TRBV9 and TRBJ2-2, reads DSGVTQTPKHLITATGQRVTLRCSPRSGDLSVYWYQQSLDQGLQFLIQYYNGEERAKGNILERFSAQQFPDLHSELNLSSLELGDSALYFCASSVVPGTGVSGELFFGEGSRLTVL.